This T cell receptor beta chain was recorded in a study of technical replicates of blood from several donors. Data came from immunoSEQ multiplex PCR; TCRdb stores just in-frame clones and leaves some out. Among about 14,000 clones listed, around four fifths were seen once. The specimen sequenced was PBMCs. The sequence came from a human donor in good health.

The DNA for the CDR3 is TGTGCCAGCAGGCCCCCCGGGACTAGCGGGTCCCAAGAGACCCAGTACTTC. Encoded protein: CASRPPGTSGSQETQYF. J is TRBJ2-5 and V is TRBV11-2, with TRBD2 matching 12 bases. Germline CDR1 and CDR2: SGHAT and FQNNGV. The CDR3 loop spans 17 amino acids. J lost 1 base, V lost 6 bases, and 9 bases had no gene match.